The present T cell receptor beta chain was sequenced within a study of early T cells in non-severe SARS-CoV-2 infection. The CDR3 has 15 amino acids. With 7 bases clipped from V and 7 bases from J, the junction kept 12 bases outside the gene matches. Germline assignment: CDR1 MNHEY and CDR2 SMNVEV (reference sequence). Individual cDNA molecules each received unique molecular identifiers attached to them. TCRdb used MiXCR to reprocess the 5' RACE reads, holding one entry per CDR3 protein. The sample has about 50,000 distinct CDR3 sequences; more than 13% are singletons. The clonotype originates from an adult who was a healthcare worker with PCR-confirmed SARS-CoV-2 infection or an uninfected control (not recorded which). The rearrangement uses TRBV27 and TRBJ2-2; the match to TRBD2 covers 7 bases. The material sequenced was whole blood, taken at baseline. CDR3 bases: TGTGCCAGCACTCAAATGGGACTACCCGTCGGGGAGCTGTTTTTT. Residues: CASTQMGLPVGELFF.